This T cell receptor (beta chain) is from a study of blood T cell repertoires in COVID-19. Overall study context: Spain, Italy and the United States supplied samples that represented acute and convalescent COVID-19.

Only in-frame clones appear in the TCRdb table, and some are missing; sequencing was by immunoSEQ multiplex PCR. The sample lists some 300,000 clones, 90% occurring once. This TCR was recovered from a woman aged 50 to 60 with COVID-19, enrolled during active disease. The sample taken for sequencing was peripheral blood.

The CDR3 DNA reads as TGTGCCAGCAGTTACTCGGGCCTTTTTACTTACGAGCAGTACTTC. Translation gives CASSYSGLFTYEQYF. The genes are TRBV6-5 and TRBJ2-7; D unresolved. This CDR3 has 15 amino acids. V was shortened by 0 bases and J by 4 bases, with 13 bases between the two germline ends. Germline V CDR1 and CDR2: MNHEY, SVGAGI.